This TCR beta chain emerged from a study of blood T cell repertoires in COVID-19. How the authors handled the data: Quantification of nucleated cells was approximated via reference gene primer amplification. The data were produced by immunoSEQ multiplex PCR, yet TCRdb's version contains in-frame clones alone and is incomplete. D and trimming were read from the DNA, whereas the V and J calls and clone size are those reported in that table. The sample lists around 120,000 clones; 75% to 85% were seen once. CDR1 SGHNT and CDR2 YYREEE come from the germline V gene (reference sequence). The length of the CDR3 is 17 residues. V lost 3 bases to trimming and J lost 4 bases; unmatched junction nucleotides: 11.

This receptor was taken from an elderly woman with acute or convalescent COVID-19. The sample taken for sequencing was peripheral blood. The rearrangement links TRBV5-4 to TRBJ1-3; the match to TRBD1 covers 9 bases. In DNA, the CDR3 is TGTGCCAGCAGCTCCGGGACAGGGTCTTTGTCCGGAAACACCATATATTTT. Amino acids: CASSSGTGSLSGNTIYF.